The 20 T cell receptor beta chains below all came from one sample that was sequenced in a study of cytotoxic CD8 clonotypes in ibrutinib-treated CLL. Assay: immunoSEQ multiplex PCR; the TCRdb copy retains only in-frame clones and omits some. The sample carries some 150,000 clones, roughly 83% recorded once. This specimen consisted of PBMCs, obtained after 12 months of ibrutinib treatment. The source of these receptors is a human donor with chronic lymphocytic leukemia.

The CDR3 reads CASSPVALNTEAFF. The CDR3, as DNA: TGTGCCAGCAGCCCAGTCGCATTGAACACTGAAGCTTTCTTT. The rearrangement links TRBV7-9 to TRBJ1-1; D unclear. V lost 5 bases and J 0 bases, leaving 10 bases between the germline ends. The germline V gene has CDR1 SEHNR and CDR2 FQNEAQ (reference sequence). This CDR3 has 14 amino acids. Based on the CDR3 plus reference TRBV7-9 and TRBJ1-1, the full variable domain is DTGVSQNPRHKITKRGQNVTFRCDPISEHNRLYWYRQTLGQGPEFLTYFQNEAQLEKSRLLSDRFSAERPKGSFSTLEIQRTEQGDSAMYLCASSPVALNTEAFFGQGTRLTVV.

This clone was counted a few times. The rearrangement links TRBV6-5 to TRBJ1-1; maybe TRBD1 (6 bases). V was pared by 2 bases and J by 0 bases, with 7 bases between. This CDR3 has 14 residues. Germline V gene data show CDR1 as MNHEY and CDR2 as SVGAGI. The CDR3 region is CASSYQGLNTEAFF. CDR3 bases: TGTGCCAGCAGTTACCAGGGGTTGAACACTGAAGCTTTCTTT.

The chain uses TRBV7-9 and TRBJ2-1; 7 bases fit TRBD2. The CDR3 is made up of 15 amino acids. The germline CDR1 and CDR2 sequences are SEHNR and FQNEAQ (reference sequence). V shed 1 base and J 2 bases; nucleotides not matched to a gene: 2. Here the CDR3 reads CASSLGTSAYNEQFF. CDR3 bases: TGTGCCAGCAGCTTAGGGACTAGTGCCTACAATGAGCAGTTCTTC.

This chain connects TRBV7-2 to TRBJ2-1; 10 bases match TRBD2. CDR3 length: 18 residues. Germline V gives CDR1 SGHTA, CDR2 FQGNSA. V shed 2 bases and J 1 base; nucleotides not matched to a gene: 8. CDR3: CASSLIGAGGLSYNEQFF. The CDR3 DNA follows: TGTGCCAGCAGCTTAATAGGAGCGGGAGGGCTATCCTACAATGAGCAGTTCTTC.

This clone was counted only a few times. The chain is built from TRBV5-1 and TRBJ2-7, with a tentative D call TRBD2 (6 bases). CDR3 size: 13 residues. The V end was cut by 0 bases, the J end by 9 bases, with 13 bases between. From germline, CDR1 is SGHRS and CDR2 YFSETQ. CDR3 in amino acids: CASSLDRGTPQYF. The CDR3 region has the DNA TGCGCCAGCAGCTTGGACCGCGGGACGCCGCAGTACTTC.

This sequence joins TRBV1 and TRBJ2-1; TRBD2 is the table's D call, not checked against the DNA. TRBV1 is listed as a pseudogene. CDR3 size: 16 residues. The CDR3 here is CTSSQVGGSRYNEQFF. The CDR3 DNA reads TGCACCAGCAGCCAAGTTGGCGGGAGCAGGTACAATGAGCAGTTCTTC.

J is TRBJ2-1 and V is TRBV19; possibly TRBD2 for D (6 bases). The germline gives CDR1 LNHDA, CDR2 SQIVND (reference sequence). The length of the CDR3 is 13 residues. The V end lost 3 bases, the J end lost 9 bases, and 12 bases lay between the germline ends. The CDR3 nucleotides read TGTGCCAGTAGTATGCGGGATGGGTTTGAGCAGTTCTTC. Translated: CASSMRDGFEQFF.

This clone was observed a single time. V is TRBV2 and J is TRBJ2-7; 10 nucleotides align to TRBD1. CDR3 length: 16 residues. J was trimmed by 1 base and V by 6 bases; bases with no gene match: 9. The germline V gene encodes CDR1 SNHLY and CDR2 FYNNEI. The chain's CDR3 is CASSYEPGQGSYEQYF. Here the CDR3 DNA reads TGTGCCAGCAGCTATGAACCGGGACAGGGGTCCTACGAGCAGTACTTC.

V gene TRBV27 combines with J gene TRBJ2-3, with 7 bases matching TRBD1. CDR1 MNHEY and CDR2 SMNVEV come from the germline V gene (reference sequence). This CDR3 comprises 14 residues. The trim removed 5 bases at V and 8 bases at J, leaving 10 bases unmatched. CDR3 protein: CASSRDRDLGTQYF. Here the CDR3 DNA reads TGTGCCAGCAGTAGAGACAGGGATCTGGGTACGCAGTATTTT.

This clone was seen a few times. V and J are TRBV10-1 and TRBJ2-5, with D maybe TRBD1 (6 bases). The germline gives CDR1 WNHNN, CDR2 SYGVQD (reference sequence). The CDR3 is made up of 15 amino acids. Trimming took 4 bases from V and 6 from J, leaving 18 bases between them. In nucleotides, the CDR3 is TGCGCCAGCAGTGGTACAACAGGGTTCGTACAGACCCAGTACTTC. It yields the protein CASSGTTGFVQTQYF.

This rearrangement joins TRBV7-8 to TRBJ1-1; 8 nucleotides line up with TRBD1. Germline loops: CDR1 SGHVS, CDR2 FQNEAQ. The J segment lost 5 bases and the V segment lost 5 bases, leaving 13 bases of the junction unmatched. The CDR3 is 16 amino acids. The CDR3 region is CASSIHDRGARTEAFF. CDR3 bases: TGTGCCAGCAGCATCCATGACAGGGGAGCTAGGACTGAAGCTTTCTTT.

The table lists this clone with a few counts. J is TRBJ2-6 and V is TRBV27; D remains ambiguous. The germline gives CDR1 MNHEY, CDR2 SMNVEV (reference sequence). The CDR3 extends over 14 amino acids. The ends were cut back, 5 bases at V and 4 bases at J, with 9 bases in the middle. CDR3 loop: CASSPQQGANVLTF. The CDR3, as DNA: TGTGCCAGCAGTCCCCAACAGGGGGCCAACGTCCTGACTTTC.

V gene TRBV2 combines with J gene TRBJ1-1; D possibly corresponds to TRBD1 (6 bases). The CDR3 sequence is 13 residues long. The germline CDR1 and CDR2 sequences are SNHLY and FYNNEI. V lost 1 base to trimming and J lost 7 bases, with 10 bases between them. The CDR3 DNA sequence: TGTGCCAGCAGTGAAGGTCGGGGGCTTGAAGCTTTCTTT. Its protein product is CASSEGRGLEAFF.

This chain joins TRBV7-8 and TRBJ2-3, with TRBD1 matching 7 bases. Unmatched junction bases numbered 13, after V lost 5 bases and J lost 2 bases. CDR1 and CDR2 (germline): SGHVS, FQNEAQ. This CDR3 has 17 amino acids. CDR3 nucleotide sequence: TGTGCCAGCAGCGCAAGGATACAGGGGACGTACACAGATACGCAGTATTTT. Its translation: CASSARIQGTYTDTQYF. Together with reference TRBV7-8 and TRBJ2-3, the CDR3 gives the full variable domain: GAGVSQSPRYKVAKRGQDVALRCDPISGHVSLFWYQQALGQGPEFLTYFQNEAQLDKSGLPSDRFFAERPEGSVSTLKIQRTQQEDSAVYLCASSARIQGTYTDTQYFGPGTRLTVL.

This chain joins TRBV19 and TRBJ1-4, with D possibly being TRBD1 (5 bases). The CDR3 runs to 15 residues. Deletions cut 7 bases from V and 8 bases from J, with 20 bases between. Germline CDR1 is LNHDA and CDR2 is SQIVND (reference sequence). CDR3 sequence (DNA): TGTGCCAGTACCCCAAGGGACCAAATGAACGAAAAACTGTTTTTT. It specifies CASTPRDQMNEKLFF.

The chain carries TRBV4-3 and TRBJ1-5, with D perhaps matching TRBD1 (6 bases). This CDR3 is 14 amino acids long. The V gene lost 4 bases and the J gene lost 6 bases, with 13 bases spanning the gap. Germline CDR1 reads LGHNA; CDR2 reads YSLEER. The CDR3 spells CASSRHRVGQPQHF. The CDR3 DNA sequence: TGCGCCAGCAGCCGCCACAGGGTGGGTCAGCCCCAGCATTTT.

The rearrangement uses TRBV6-6 and TRBJ2-5; the D is unclear. Looked up from germline, CDR1 is MNHNY and CDR2 is SVGAGI (reference sequence). This CDR3 has 12 residues. The V end lost 2 bases, the J end lost 5 bases, and 6 bases lay between the germline ends. The CDR3: CASSYIVETQYF. The CDR3 DNA is TGTGCCAGCAGTTACATCGTCGAGACCCAGTACTTC.

CDR3 coding DNA: TGTGCCACCACAGATTTGACAAGGACCTACGAGCAGTACTTC. Encoded protein: CATTDLTRTYEQYF. The V and J genes are TRBV6-1 and TRBJ2-7, with D unresolved. CDR3 length: 14 residues. Germline values: CDR1 MNHNS, CDR2 SASEGT. The V end was cut by 10 bases, the J end by 2 bases, with 18 bases between.

The V and J genes are TRBV5-8 and TRBJ1-2; D ambiguous. CDR1 is SGHTS, CDR2 YDEGEE, per germline. The V gene lost 2 bases and the J gene lost 3 bases, with 5 bases spanning the gap. The CDR3 runs 12 residues. CDR3 coding DNA: TGTGCCAGCAGCTTTAATTACTATGGCTACACCTTC. Translation: CASSFNYYGYTF. The full variable domain, in which reference TRBV5-8 and TRBJ1-2 provide the parts outside the CDR3, is EAGVTQSPTHLIKTRGQQATLRCSPISGHTSVYWYQQALGLGLQFLLWYDEGEERNRGNFPPRFSGRQFPNYSSELNVNALELEDSALYLCASSFNYYGYTFGSGTRLTVV.

This chain links TRBV5-6 with TRBJ1-2, with 10 bases aligning to TRBD1. With V trimmed by 4 bases and J by 1 base, 10 bases remained unmatched. This CDR3 has 17 residues. CDR1 is SGHDT, CDR2 YYEEEE, per germline. CDR3 nucleotide sequence: TGTGCCAGCAGCCCTTTCCGGGACAGGGGAGTTAACTATGGCTACACCTTC. Encoded protein: CASSPFRDRGVNYGYTF.